This TCR beta chain was observed in a study of cytomegalovirus exposure and HLA in healthy donors. 13 Jbeta primers and 60 Vbeta primers were used for the PCR. Libraries were prepared by immunoSEQ multiplex PCR; TCRdb keeps only in-frame clonotypes and omits some of them. Here the sample table reports around 97,000 clones. This CDR3 region has 14 residues. Germline V gene lookup returns CDR1 WNHNN and CDR2 SYGVQD (reference sequence). Trimming took off 3 bases at V and 4 bases at J, with 10 bases between the two ends. The sequence was obtained from a man aged 35-49 years in good health and CMV-seronegative. J is TRBJ2-4 and V is TRBV10-1; a weak D match, TRBD1 (6 bases). The sequenced material came from PBMCs. CDR3 nucleotides: TGCGCCAGCAGTGATCCCGGACAGAAAAACATTCAGTACTTC. This translates into CASSDPGQKNIQYF.